This TCR beta chain stems from a study of neoadjuvant nivolumab and ipilimumab in lung cancer. Study-wide results and caveats: Resected tumors had greater TCR richness and clonality than uninvolved lung.

Only in-frame clones appear in the TCRdb table, and some are missing; sequencing was by immunoSEQ multiplex PCR. The sample records about 33,000 clones, more than 85% being singletons. The length of the CDR3 is 14 residues. V was cut by 1 base and J by 6 bases, with 9 bases left in between. The germline V gene encodes CDR1 SGHVS and CDR2 FQNEAQ. This clone was seen more than once but under ten times. Its cognate antigen is unknown. The sequenced sample was peripheral blood, obtained after neoadjuvant nivolumab, alone or with ipilimumab, at or shortly before surgery. The receptor was isolated from an adult with non-small cell lung cancer. The chain joins TRBV7-8 to TRBJ2-2; D ambiguous. The DNA for the CDR3 is TGTGCCAGCAGCTTAGGTGGCTATTCCGGGGAGCTGTTTTTT. It is translated as CASSLGGYSGELFF.